Presented here are 12 T cell receptor beta chains from one specimen sequenced in a study of memory B cells and T cells in multiple sclerosis. Which antigens these TCRs recognize remains unknown. After stimulus-free culture, autoproliferating CFSE-dim and non-proliferating CFSE-high T cells were sequenced separately. Replicate wells were pooled after less than eight days of stimulus-free culture of 5x10^7 CFSE-labeled PBMCs. The table came from immunoSEQ multiplex PCR; TCRdb's copy has only in-frame clones and leaves some out. The data hold approximately 47,000 clones, with about four fifths observed a single time. Sequenced material: PBMCs from blood kept in culture. These receptors were obtained from a human donor with multiple sclerosis.

The V call is TRBV6-6, the J call TRBJ1-2; D possibly corresponds to TRBD1 (5 bases). V shed 1 base and J shed 3 bases, with 6 bases lying between them. The CDR3 totals 13 residues. Germline assignment: CDR1 MNHNY and CDR2 SVGAGI (reference sequence). CDR3 coding DNA: TGTGCCAGCAGTTACTTGGGGGACTATGGCTACACCTTC. The encoded protein is CASSYLGDYGYTF.

V usage is TRBV6-5 and J usage is TRBJ2-3; no reliable D call. This CDR3 region has 14 residues. The germline CDR1 and CDR2 sequences are MNHEY and SVGAGI. V shed 5 bases and J shed 4 bases, with 13 bases lying between them. This CDR3 is CASSALRFPDTQYF. In nucleotides, the CDR3 is TGTGCCAGCAGTGCTCTTAGGTTCCCAGATACGCAGTATTTT.

The J gene is TRBJ2-7, the V gene TRBV5-6; 9 bases are a match to TRBD2. Germline CDR1 SGHDT, CDR2 YYEEEE. This CDR3 contains 15 residues. J gave up 1 base and V 4 bases, and 6 bases lay outside the gene matches. CDR3 DNA: TGTGCCAGCAGCCTGAGCGGGGGGCTTTCCTACGAGCAGTACTTC. Its translation is CASSLSGGLSYEQYF.

This clone turned up a few times. In nucleotides, the CDR3 is TGTGCCAGCAGCTTGGTGGCAGGGCCCGAAGCTTTCTTT. Its protein product is CASSLVAGPEAFF. The chain combines TRBV5-6 with TRBJ1-1, with a tentative D call TRBD1 (5 bases). Germline-derived CDR1 and CDR2 are SGHDT and YYEEEE. The CDR3 covers 13 residues. Trimming shortened V by 0 bases and J by 8 bases, and 11 bases separated the two germline ends.

On this clone itself: Other DNA sequences in this specimen translate into the identical CDR3. The rearrangement links TRBV13 to TRBJ2-7; no clear D. V lost 0 bases and J 2 bases, leaving 14 bases between the germline ends. The CDR3 consists of 16 residues. Germline-derived CDR1 and CDR2 are PRHDT and FYEKMQ (reference sequence). CDR3 loop: CASSLGIWAEPYEQYF. The CDR3 DNA sequence: TGTGCCAGCAGCTTAGGCATTTGGGCAGAACCCTACGAGCAGTACTTC.

The chain employs TRBV18 and TRBJ2-7; 8 nucleotides agree with TRBD1. The trim removed 5 bases at V and 2 bases at J, leaving 8 bases unmatched. The germline V gene encodes CDR1 KGHSH and CDR2 LQKENI. This CDR3 has 15 residues. The CDR3: CASSSLDRAPYEQYF. CDR3 coding DNA: TGTGCCAGCTCATCTCTGGACAGGGCCCCCTACGAGCAGTACTTC.

In this sample, this clone turned up a few times. The chain couples TRBV19 to TRBJ1-2; 7 bases are a match to TRBD1. V was pared by 3 bases and J by 4 bases, with 5 bases of the junction left unmatched. Germline CDR1 LNHDA, CDR2 SQIVND (reference sequence). This CDR3 comprises 14 residues. The CDR3 bases are TGTGCCAGTAGTATCCGGACAGGTTTCTATGGCTACACCTTC. Translated: CASSIRTGFYGYTF.

The chain joins TRBV7-2 to TRBJ1-1; possible D gene TRBD1, 6 bases. This CDR3 spans 17 amino acids. Germline CDR1 reads SGHTA; CDR2 reads FQGNSA. V shed 1 base and J shed 0 bases, with 15 bases lying between them. In DNA form, the CDR3 reads TGTGCCAGCAGCTTAGATATCGCAGGGGACTTGAACACTGAAGCTTTCTTT. Translated: CASSLDIAGDLNTEAFF.

The genes are TRBV5-1 and TRBJ1-1; 8 bases agree with TRBD1. V was pared by 4 bases and J by 8 bases, with 7 bases of the junction left unmatched. The CDR3 contains 13 residues. Germline CDR1 reads SGHRS; CDR2 reads YFSETQ. CDR3 sequence reads: CASSTAGGWEAFF. CDR3 bases: TGCGCCAGCAGCACAGCAGGGGGCTGGGAAGCTTTCTTT.

This chain joins TRBV5-1 and TRBJ2-5; no clear D gene. Germline loops: CDR1 SGHRS, CDR2 YFSETQ. CDR3 length: 11 amino acids. Trimming shortened V by 0 bases and J by 5 bases, and 2 bases separated the two germline ends. CDR3 DNA sequence: TGCGCCAGCAGCTTGGACGAGACCCAGTACTTC. Its translation: CASSLDETQYF.

The chain has TRBV19 and TRBJ2-1; D is perhaps TRBD1 or TRBD2 (5 bases each). Trimming stripped 1 base from V and 5 bases from J, with 12 bases between. Germline V lookup: CDR1 LNHDA, CDR2 SQIVND (reference sequence). The CDR3 has 15 residues. CDR3 nucleotide sequence: TGTGCCAGTAGTATAGTTCCGGGGCCTAACAATGAGCAGTTCTTC. This translates into CASSIVPGPNNEQFF.

This clone was picked up one time. This rearrangement joins TRBV27 to TRBJ1-6, with 7 bases that match TRBD1. Germline trimming cut 2 bases from V and 8 bases from J; bases unmatched to any gene: 6. Germline lookup yields CDR1 MNHEY and CDR2 SMNVEV (reference sequence). This CDR3 has 15 residues. The chain's CDR3 is CASSLKGAYYSPLHF. The CDR3, as DNA: TGTGCCAGCAGTTTAAAGGGGGCGTACTATTCACCCCTCCACTTT.